The clone carrying this T cell receptor (beta chain) showed up just once. Its antigen is not known. The germline V gene encodes CDR1 MNHNS and CDR2 SASEGT. V dropped 4 bases and J dropped 2; count of bases not matched to a gene: 4. The CDR3 contains 14 residues. This sample stems from a study of radiotherapy plus CTLA-4 blockade in lung cancer. Overall study context: Patients showed objective responses in 15% to 20% of cases and disease control in 30% to 40%.

Method: immunoSEQ multiplex PCR; TCRdb's copy keeps in-frame clones and lacks some. The table has tens of thousands of clones, 78% seen once. The study's findings and limits: Interferon-beta, together with early blood T cell clone dynamics, reportedly best predicted response. Blood TCR clones of tumor origin expanded after radiotherapy plus ipilimumab.

The V gene is TRBV6-1, the J gene TRBJ2-7; TRBD1 matches at 8 bases. The sample was peripheral blood, taken from a patient treated with radiotherapy plus ipilimumab. The TCR comes from a human donor with non-small cell lung cancer whose response to radiotherapy plus ipilimumab could not be evaluated. Some clones in this sample may be carry-over from other donors' samples. Written as DNA, the CDR3 is TGTGCCAGCAGTGGACCCAGGGGGCCCTACGAGCAGTACTTC. Residues: CASSGPRGPYEQYF.